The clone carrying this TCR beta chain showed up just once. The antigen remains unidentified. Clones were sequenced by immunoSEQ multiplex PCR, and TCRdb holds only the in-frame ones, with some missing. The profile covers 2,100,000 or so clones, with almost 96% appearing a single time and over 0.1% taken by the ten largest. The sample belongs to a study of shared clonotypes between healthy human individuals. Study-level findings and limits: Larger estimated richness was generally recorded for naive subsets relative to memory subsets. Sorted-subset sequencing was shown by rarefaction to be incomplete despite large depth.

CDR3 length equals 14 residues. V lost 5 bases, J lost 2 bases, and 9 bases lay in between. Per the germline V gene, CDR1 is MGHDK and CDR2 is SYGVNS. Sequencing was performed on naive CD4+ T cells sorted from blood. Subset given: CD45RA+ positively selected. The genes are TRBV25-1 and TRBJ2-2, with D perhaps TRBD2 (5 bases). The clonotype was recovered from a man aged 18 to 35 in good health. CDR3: CASSFDYNTGELFF. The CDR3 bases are TGTGCCAGCAGTTTCGACTACAACACCGGGGAGCTGTTTTTT.